This T cell receptor beta chain is from a study of T cell responses to AZD1222 COVID-19 vaccine. Study-level points and caveats: White British donors predominated, females outnumbered males, and clonal diversity was possibly underestimated. Researchers took repertoire samples only after the peak T cell response had come.

The assay was immunoSEQ multiplex PCR, and TCRdb's table has in-frame clones only and misses some. The sample has approximately 110,000 clones; 70% to 90% are singletons. As concerns this clone: Antigen specificity is unknown.

The ends lost 2 bases at V and 4 bases at J; junction bases unmatched: 3. This CDR3 has 15 amino acids. Germline CDR1 is LGHNA and CDR2 is YSLEER. The origin of this receptor is an adult who received the AZD1222 COVID-19 vaccine. The sample was peripheral blood, taken 28 days after the second AZD1222 dose. V gene TRBV4-3 combines with J gene TRBJ2-2, with 8 bases that match TRBD1. The CDR3 region is CASSQFTGGTGELFF. The CDR3 nucleotides are TGCGCCAGCAGCCAATTTACAGGGGGCACCGGGGAGCTGTTTTTT.